The 5 T cell receptor beta chains below all came from one sample that was sequenced in a study of blood T cell repertoires in COVID-19. Profiling relied on immunoSEQ multiplex PCR, and the TCRdb table lists in-frame clones only, not all of them. The table lists about 140,000 clones, about 80% of them singletons. Input material: PBMCs or T cells enriched from blood (not recorded which). These receptors all come from a woman under 30 who had been exposed to COVID-19.

This CDR3 reads CASSRKGMTGGETQYF. The CDR3 DNA reads TGTGCCAGTAGTAGAAAGGGGATGACAGGGGGGGAGACCCAGTACTTC. This chain links TRBV19 with TRBJ2-5; 9 bases line up with TRBD1. The germline CDR1 and CDR2 sequences are LNHDA and SQIVND (reference sequence). V was clipped by 4 bases and J by 5 bases; unmatched bases: 11. The CDR3 runs to 16 residues.

The chain joins TRBV19 to TRBJ1-1; the D gene is possibly TRBD1 (5 bases). The germline V and J ends were trimmed by 0 bases and 4 bases, with 21 bases remaining between them. CDR1 is LNHDA and CDR2 is SQIVND in the germline V gene (reference sequence). The CDR3 spans 18 residues. The CDR3 is CASSIDWFPRELTTEAFF. The CDR3, as DNA: TGTGCCAGTAGTATAGATTGGTTTCCCAGGGAATTAACCACTGAAGCTTTCTTT.

Only a few counts were recorded for this clone. This chain joins TRBV7-9 and TRBJ1-2; D is undetermined. CDR1 and CDR2 (germline): SEHNR, FQNEAQ (reference sequence). Trimming shortened V by 5 bases and J by 5 bases, and 15 bases separated the two germline ends. The length of the CDR3 is 14 residues. The CDR3 DNA follows: TGTGCCAGCAGCCCAGGACTAGGTTATTATGGCTACACCTTC. Translating gives CASSPGLGYYGYTF.

V and J are TRBV28 and TRBJ1-1; 8 nucleotides agree with TRBD1. Germline CDR1 reads MDHEN; CDR2 reads SYDVKM. The CDR3 runs 16 residues. V gave up 5 bases and J gave up 11 bases; unmatched junction bases: 19. CDR3 DNA sequence: TGTGCCAGCAGTCCTAGACCGGGGACAGGAAGGGCTGGGGCTTTCTTT. It encodes CASSPRPGTGRAGAFF.

The rearrangement joins TRBV6-2 or TRBV6-3 to TRBJ1-5; 7 nucleotides agree with TRBD1. There are 13 residues in the CDR3. J was trimmed by 6 bases and V by 6 bases; bases with no gene match: 5. The germline CDR1 and CDR2 sequences are MNHEY and SVGEGT. The CDR3 region is CASSDRESQPQHF. For the CDR3, the DNA is TGTGCCAGCAGCGACAGGGAATCTCAGCCCCAGCATTTT.